These 18 T cell receptor beta chains originate from one sample sequenced in a study of blood T cells in healthy people across ages. Then a second PCR, running about 6 to 12 cycles, was carried out with a sample-barcoded 5' primer and a J-beta primer mix. TCRdb reprocessed the 5' RACE reads via MiXCR and lists one record per CDR3 protein. The data show roughly 650,000 distinct CDR3 sequences, about 34% seen once. What was sequenced was blood. These receptors originate from a woman older than 75 in good health.

This clonotype was counted at least ten times. This chain joins TRBV30 and TRBJ2-7, with 7 bases identical to TRBD1. CDR1 is GTSNPN, CDR2 SVGIG, per germline (reference sequence). J was trimmed by 4 bases and V by 3 bases; bases with no gene match: 0. This CDR3 region has 11 residues. The CDR3 DNA reads TGTGCCTGGAGGACAGGGTACGAGCAGTACTTC. This gives the protein CAWRTGYEQYF.

The chain carries TRBV5-1 and TRBJ2-7; the D gene is possibly TRBD1 (6 bases). The CDR3 runs 15 residues. Trimming took 0 bases from V and 0 from J, leaving 10 bases between them. CDR1 and CDR2 (germline): SGHRS, YFSETQ. The CDR3 DNA reads as TGCGCCAGCAGCTTGGCCGGACAGACCTCCTACGAGCAGTACTTC. Translation gives CASSLAGQTSYEQYF.

This clonotype was counted between two and nine times. Just one base apart from a much larger clone, this may be a read error. The rearrangement links TRBV28 to TRBJ2-4; perhaps TRBD2 as D (5 bases). The end of the DNA fits TRBJ2-7 better, so the J call may be wrong. CDR1 and CDR2 (germline): MDHEN, SYDVKM. CDR3 length equals 14 residues. CDR3 nucleotides: TGTGCCAGCAGGTTAACCCAGGACTGGGGCGAGCAGTACTTC. It encodes CASRLTQDWGEQYF.

V and J are TRBV20-1 and TRBJ1-6; 8 nucleotides line up with TRBD1. J was trimmed by 8 bases and V by 4 bases; bases with no gene match: 4. Per the germline V gene, CDR1 is DFQATT and CDR2 is SNEGSKA (reference sequence). This CDR3 is 13 amino acids long. The CDR3 protein is CSANTGGHSPLHF. Here the CDR3 DNA reads TGCAGTGCTAACACAGGGGGGCATTCACCCCTCCACTTT.

Only one count was recorded for this clonotype. The V and J genes are TRBV5-1 and TRBJ2-3; D is unclear. CDR1 and CDR2 from the germline V gene are SGHRS and YFSETQ. The CDR3 sequence is 11 residues long. V lost 4 bases and J 5 bases, leaving 5 bases between the germline ends. The CDR3 loop is CASSQVDTQYF. The CDR3 DNA follows: TGCGCCAGCAGCCAAGTAGATACGCAGTATTTT.

In this sample, this clonotype turned up many times. The V gene is TRBV27, the J gene TRBJ2-7, with D perhaps matching TRBD2 (5 bases). V gave up 3 bases and J gave up 3 bases, with 12 bases separating them. Germline CDR1 MNHEY, CDR2 SMNVEV (reference sequence). The length of the CDR3 is 14 residues. The CDR3 protein is CASSLGPAGYEQYF. The CDR3 nucleotides are TGTGCCAGCAGTTTGGGTCCCGCGGGCTACGAGCAGTACTTC.

At least ten counts were recorded for this clonotype. The rearrangement joins TRBV6-2 or TRBV6-3 to TRBJ1-2; D is undetermined. Trimming pared 2 bases from V and 6 bases from J, leaving 16 bases between. Germline V CDR1 and CDR2: MNHEY, SVGEGT. The CDR3 spans 15 residues. The CDR3 DNA sequence: TGTGCCAGCAGTTACCATCGAGGGCTTGAAGATGGCTACACCTTC. Its translation is CASSYHRGLEDGYTF.

The count of this clonotype is one. One end of the junction does not line up with germline, which may come from a read error. The CDR3 nucleotides are TGTGCCAGCAGGGAAGGGACTAGCGGACACAATGAGCAGTTCTTC. Translation gives CASREGTSGHNEQFF. The V and J genes are TRBV6-1 and TRBJ2-1, with 11 bases fitting TRBD2. This CDR3 is built from 15 residues. Germline loops: CDR1 MNHNS, CDR2 SASEGT.

The chain has TRBV20-1 and TRBJ2-3, with 7 bases fitting TRBD2. This CDR3 contains 15 residues. The germline V gene encodes CDR1 DFQATT and CDR2 SNEGSKA (reference sequence). V lost 0 bases to trimming and J lost 2 bases; unmatched junction nucleotides: 5. CDR3 amino acids: CSARDPGDYTDTQYF. The CDR3, as DNA: TGCAGTGCTAGAGATCCCGGGGACTACACAGATACGCAGTATTTT.

This clonotype was detected many times. The chain is built from TRBV6-6 and TRBJ2-7, with TRBD2 matching 8 bases. The CDR3 is 13 amino acids. Germline CDR1 and CDR2: MNHNY and SVGAGI (reference sequence). V shed 6 bases and J 4 bases; nucleotides not matched to a gene: 5. The CDR3, as DNA: TGTGCCAGCAGCAACGGGGGGGATTACGAGCAGTACTTC. It yields the protein CASSNGGDYEQYF.

This clonotype appeared many times. This chain joins TRBV14 and TRBJ2-1; 16 nucleotides line up with TRBD2. The CDR3 contains 21 residues. Trimming at V came to 0 bases and at J to 7 bases, leaving 15 bases not matched to a gene. Germline values: CDR1 SGHDN, CDR2 FVKESK. For the CDR3, the DNA is TGTGCCAGCAGCCAAGACTACTCGGGGACTAGCGGGGGGGCCGGTCGTAATGAGCAGTTCTTC. Translated: CASSQDYSGTSGGAGRNEQFF.

The chain combines TRBV7-9 with TRBJ2-1; D remains unclear. Per the germline V gene, CDR1 is SEHNR and CDR2 is FQNEAQ (reference sequence). The ends were cut back, 3 bases at V and 8 bases at J, with 11 bases in the middle. The CDR3 is 13 residues long. The CDR3 protein is CASSFQGYDEQFF. The DNA for the CDR3 is TGTGCCAGCAGCTTTCAAGGGTACGATGAGCAGTTCTTC.

V and J are TRBV6-5 and TRBJ1-2; 7 bases fit TRBD1. Germline assignment: CDR1 MNHEY and CDR2 SVGAGI. V lost 8 bases and J lost 7; bases outside the gene matches: 16. The CDR3 spans 15 residues. In nucleotides, the CDR3 is TGTGCCAGCGGTTTAGGAATAGACAGGGTCGGTGGCTACACCTTC. Its translation is CASGLGIDRVGGYTF.

This clonotype came up many times. This sequence joins TRBV29-1 and TRBJ2-1; 7 positions match TRBD2. From germline, CDR1 is SQVTM and CDR2 ANQGSEA. The CDR3 extends over 15 amino acids. V was pared by 0 bases and J by 3 bases, with 5 bases of the junction left unmatched. Here the CDR3 DNA reads TGCAGCGTTGAAGATCTGCGCGGGGGCTACAATGAGCAGTTCTTC. This sequence encodes CSVEDLRGGYNEQFF.

This clonotype was seen many times. The chain recombines TRBV20-1 with TRBJ2-5; a possible D gene is TRBD1 (6 bases). The CDR3 loop spans 17 amino acids. Germline CDR1 is DFQATT and CDR2 is SNEGSKA (reference sequence). Trimming took off 6 bases at V and 4 bases at J, with 27 bases between the two ends. This CDR3 is CSALLGPTGKWGETQYF. CDR3 nucleotides: TGCAGTGCCTTATTGGGCCCCACAGGGAAGTGGGGAGAGACCCAGTACTTC.

J is TRBJ1-2 and V is TRBV29-1; D is possibly TRBD1 (5 bases). CDR1 SQVTM and CDR2 ANQGSEA come from the germline V gene. The CDR3 is 14 amino acids. Trimming pared 7 bases from V and 2 bases from J, leaving 17 bases between. The CDR3, as DNA: TGCAGCGCCCTGGGGATGGGACGGAACTATGGCTACACCTTC. Protein: CSALGMGRNYGYTF.

With respect to this clonotype: A read error is possible here, since a much larger clone lies one base away. J is TRBJ2-5 and V is TRBV7-2; D not certain. Germline V CDR1 and CDR2: SGHTA, FQGNSA. The CDR3 spans 12 residues. Trimming took 8 bases from V and 7 from J, leaving 14 bases between them. The CDR3 DNA is TGTGCCAGCCCCCCGAGGCGCGGGACCCAGTACTTC. It is translated as CASPPRRGTQYF.

This chain joins TRBV5-1 and TRBJ2-1; D is perhaps TRBD2 (6 bases). Germline V gene lookup returns CDR1 SGHRS and CDR2 YFSETQ. There are 13 residues in the CDR3. V shed 7 bases and J shed 7 bases, with 15 bases lying between them. CDR3 DNA sequence: TGCGCCAGCTCCGCGGCGGCGGGGAATGAGCAGTTCTTC. It yields the protein CASSAAAGNEQFF.